Listed below are T cell receptor beta chains from one sample, sequenced in a study of shared clonotypes between healthy human individuals. TCRdb keeps only in-frame clones here, not all; method: immunoSEQ multiplex PCR. The sample contains millions of clones, about 92% of which appear only once. Source material: naive CD8+ T cells from PBMCs. These TCRs come from a man aged 18 to 29 in good health. Some clones in this sample may be carry-over from other donors' samples. The CDR3 runs from the conserved cysteine through the conserved F or W. The D gene is left open where the match is weak. Size is omitted from some rows. Given values are once, few, many or a class for expanded clones.

CDR3 DNA: TGTGCCACCAGCAGAGATAGGGGTTACGAAGCCAAAAACATTCAGTACTTC
CDR3 protein: CATSRDRGYEAKNIQYF
clone size: -
J gene: TRBJ2-4
V gene: TRBV15
CDR3 length: 17
D gene: -

CDR3 DNA: TGTGCCAGTAGTATAGTTAAACAGGGTGATCGCACCGGGGAGCTGTTTTTT
CDR3 protein: CASSIVKQGDRTGELFF
clone size: -
J gene: TRBJ2-2
V gene: TRBV19
CDR3 length: 17
D gene: -

CDR3 DNA: TGTGCCAGCAGCTTGAGGACGGGAGGGCCGAAAGAGACCCAGTACTTC
CDR3 protein: CASSLRTGGPKETQYF
clone size: -
J gene: TRBJ2-5
V gene: TRBV7-9
CDR3 length: 16
D gene: TRBD2

CDR3 DNA: TGTGCCAGCAGCTTTACGGTACAAGAGACCCAGTACTTC
CDR3 protein: CASSFTVQETQYF
clone size: -
J gene: TRBJ2-5
V gene: TRBV7-9
CDR3 length: 13
D gene: -

CDR3 DNA: TGTGCCAACCGGGGAGTCCCGGAATCCGGGGAGCTGTTTTTT
CDR3 protein: CANRGVPESGELFF
clone size: -
J gene: TRBJ2-2
V gene: TRBV7-9
CDR3 length: 14
D gene: -

CDR3 DNA: TGTGCCAGCAGTTTATCCGGGGGCAACTATGGCTACACCTTC
CDR3 protein: CASSLSGGNYGYTF
clone size: -
J gene: TRBJ1-2
V gene: TRBV27
CDR3 length: 14
D gene: -

CDR3 DNA: TGTGCCAGCAGCTTGTATGACGGGGAGCTGTTTTTT
CDR3 protein: CASSLYDGELFF
clone size: -
J gene: TRBJ2-2
V gene: TRBV27
CDR3 length: 12
D gene: -

CDR3 DNA: TGTGCCAGCAGTGCCGGGGCGAACACCGGGGAGCTGTTTTTT
CDR3 protein: CASSAGANTGELFF
clone size: -
J gene: TRBJ2-2
V gene: TRBV27
CDR3 length: 14
D gene: -

CDR3 DNA: TGTGCCAGCAGCGCAGGGACAGGGGATAGCAATCAGCCCCAGCATTTT
CDR3 protein: CASSAGTGDSNQPQHF
clone size: -
J gene: TRBJ1-5
V gene: TRBV28
CDR3 length: 16
D gene: TRBD1

CDR3 DNA: TGTGCCACCAGCAGGCCTGAAATAGCTGGAGCGAACACTGAAGCTTTCTTT
CDR3 protein: CATSRPEIAGANTEAFF
clone size: -
J gene: TRBJ1-1
V gene: TRBV15
CDR3 length: 17
D gene: -

CDR3 DNA: TGCAGCGTTGTGGCGGTGTTATTAGGCGGCTACACCTTC
CDR3 protein: CSVVAVLLGGYTF
clone size: -
J gene: TRBJ1-2
V gene: TRBV29-1
CDR3 length: 13
D gene: -

CDR3 DNA: TGTGCCAGCAGCGAGGGACTAGCACATGAGCAGTTCTTC
CDR3 protein: CASSEGLAHEQFF
clone size: -
J gene: TRBJ2-1
V gene: TRBV7-8
CDR3 length: 13
D gene: TRBD2

CDR3 DNA: TGTGCCAGCAGTTGGGGACGGGGGAACACTGAAGCTTTCTTT
CDR3 protein: CASSWGRGNTEAFF
clone size: -
J gene: TRBJ1-1
V gene: TRBV27
CDR3 length: 14
D gene: -

CDR3 DNA: TGTGCCAGCAGCTTAGGTCCGCACCCGTACTTC
CDR3 protein: CASSLGPHPYF
clone size: -
J gene: TRBJ2-5
V gene: TRBV11-2
CDR3 length: 11
D gene: -

CDR3 DNA: TGTGCCAGCAGCGTAAACAGGGCCGCTAGCTCTGGGGCCAACGTCCTGACTTTC
CDR3 protein: CASSVNRAASSGANVLTF
clone size: -
J gene: TRBJ2-6
V gene: TRBV9
CDR3 length: 18
D gene: -

CDR3 DNA: TGTGCCAGCAGTTTATCGATTAAGAACAATGAGCAGTTCTTC
CDR3 protein: CASSLSIKNNEQFF
clone size: -
J gene: TRBJ2-1
V gene: TRBV27
CDR3 length: 14
D gene: -

CDR3 DNA: TGTGCCATCACCACGGTCGGCGGGAACTATGGCTACACCTTC
CDR3 protein: CAITTVGGNYGYTF
clone size: once
J gene: TRBJ1-2
V gene: TRBV10-3
CDR3 length: 14
D gene: -

CDR3 DNA: TGTGCCAGCGGCGATCTGACTATGGGCTCCTACGAGCAGTACTTC
CDR3 protein: CASGDLTMGSYEQYF
clone size: once
J gene: TRBJ2-7
V gene: TRBV7-2
CDR3 length: 15
D gene: -

CDR3 DNA: TGTGCCACCAGGGCGAGCACAAGCTCCTACGAGCAGTACTTC
CDR3 protein: CATRASTSSYEQYF
clone size: -
J gene: TRBJ2-7
V gene: TRBV2
CDR3 length: 14
D gene: -

CDR3 DNA: TGTGCCAGCAGTTCCATTCAGGGGGCCCTGTTTTTT
CDR3 protein: CASSSIQGALFF
clone size: -
J gene: TRBJ1-4
V gene: TRBV27
CDR3 length: 12
D gene: TRBD1

CDR3 DNA: TGTGCCAGCATCACTTGGCTAGGGATAAACACTGAAGCTTTCTTT
CDR3 protein: CASITWLGINTEAFF
clone size: few
J gene: TRBJ1-1
V gene: TRBV5-6
CDR3 length: 15
D gene: -

CDR3 DNA: TGTGCCAGCAGCTTGGAGGGACAATTTAGCAATCAGCCCCAGCATTTT
CDR3 protein: CASSLEGQFSNQPQHF
clone size: -
J gene: TRBJ1-5
V gene: TRBV5-8
CDR3 length: 16
D gene: -